A single sample is the source of the 13 T cell receptor beta chains below, sequenced in a study of identical twins. TCRdb reanalysed the 5' RACE reads using MiXCR and keeps one entry per CDR3 protein. The sample has about 890,000 distinct CDR3 sequences, around an eighth seen once. These sequences were also reported in another study, on yellow fever vaccine responses in identical twins.

Sequencing was carried out using PBMCs. The receptors here all came from a woman aged 18-29 years in good health.

The rearrangement uses TRBV28 and TRBJ2-1; TRBD1 might be the D (6 bases). This CDR3 spans 15 amino acids. CDR1 MDHEN and CDR2 SYDVKM come from the germline V gene. The V gene lost 7 bases and the J gene lost 0 bases, with 13 bases spanning the gap. The CDR3 DNA sequence: TGTGCCAGCAAGACTACAGGGAGCTCCTACAATGAGCAGTTCTTC. Translated: CASKTTGSSYNEQFF.

The sample holds a few counts of this clonotype. The rearrangement uses TRBV19 and TRBJ2-1, with TRBD1 as a possible D gene (6 bases). The CDR3 totals 18 residues. Per the germline V gene, CDR1 is LNHDA and CDR2 is SQIVND (reference sequence). Between the trimmed V and J ends, which lost 4 bases and 5 bases, there was a span of 24 bases. The CDR3, as DNA: TGTGCCAGTAGTACCATAGTCCGCCTAGAGGGGGAGAACAATGAGCAGTTCTTC. Protein product: CASSTIVRLEGENNEQFF. The variable domain in full, completed from reference TRBV19 and TRBJ2-1, reads DGGITQSPKYLFRKEGQNVTLSCEQNLNHDAMYWYRQDPGQGLRLIYYSQIVNDFQKGDIAEGYSVSREKKESFPLTVTSAQKNPTAFYLCASSTIVRLEGENNEQFFGPGTRLTVL.

The chain carries TRBV10-2 and TRBJ2-7; D perhaps matches TRBD1 (5 bases). The germline V and J ends were trimmed by 6 bases and 5 bases, with 8 bases remaining between them. Germline values: CDR1 WSHSY, CDR2 SAAADI. The CDR3 totals 11 residues. This CDR3 reads CASSGRDEQYV. The CDR3 bases are TGCGCCAGCAGCGGCAGGGACGAGCAGTACGTC.

This clonotype has more than one count but fewer than ten. The CDR3 spells CASSPGQALHEQYF. Written as DNA, the CDR3 is TGCGCCAGCAGCCCTGGACAGGCCCTCCACGAGCAGTACTTC. The V gene is TRBV5-1, the J gene TRBJ2-7; TRBD1 matches 7 bases. Per the germline V gene, CDR1 is SGHRS and CDR2 is YFSETQ. J was trimmed by 5 bases and V by 4 bases; bases with no gene match: 9. CDR3 length: 14 residues.

This clonotype appeared a few times. The genes are TRBV12-3 or TRBV12-4 and TRBJ1-1; TRBD1 might be the D (6 bases). The CDR3 has 15 amino acids. Trimming stripped 6 bases from V and 4 bases from J, with 18 bases between. In nucleotides, the CDR3 is TGTGCCAGCAGAAACCCGGGGGGGGGCGGCACTGAAGCTTTCTTT. The encoded protein is CASRNPGGGGTEAFF.

The chain recombines TRBV6-1 with TRBJ2-7; D not certain. Germline V lookup: CDR1 MNHNS, CDR2 SASEGT. This CDR3 contains 14 residues. The V end lost 3 bases, the J end lost 0 bases, and 9 bases lay between the germline ends. CDR3 sequence: CASSEDLGSYEQYF. The DNA of the CDR3 is TGTGCCAGCAGTGAGGACCTGGGCTCCTACGAGCAGTACTTC.

This clonotype has more than one count but fewer than ten. The chain recombines TRBV18 with TRBJ2-7; 8 bases map to TRBD1. CDR1 is KGHSH and CDR2 is LQKENI in the germline V gene. J was trimmed by 0 bases and V by 5 bases; bases with no gene match: 3. The CDR3 runs 14 residues. As DNA, the CDR3 is TGTGCCAGCTCAGGACAGGGCAACTCCTACGAGCAGTACTTC. It specifies CASSGQGNSYEQYF.

This clonotype was counted ten times or more. The rearrangement uses TRBV3-1 and TRBJ2-1; 9 positions agree with TRBD1. The germline CDR1 and CDR2 sequences are LGHDT and YNNKEL (reference sequence). The V segment lost 0 bases and the J segment 5 bases; nucleotides outside the gene matches: 5. This CDR3 has 16 amino acids. The DNA of the CDR3 is TGTGCCAGCAGCCAAGATACAGGGACAGGGAACAATGAGCAGTTCTTC. It is translated as CASSQDTGTGNNEQFF.

This chain links TRBV12-3 or TRBV12-4 with TRBJ2-7; the D is unclear. The V end was cut by 3 bases, the J end by 0 bases, with 9 bases between. This CDR3 has 14 amino acids. The CDR3 loop reads CASSFGPISYEQYF. In DNA, the CDR3 is TGTGCCAGCAGTTTTGGACCAATCTCCTACGAGCAGTACTTC.

The chain recombines TRBV15 with TRBJ2-5; TRBD2 agrees at 10 bases. This CDR3 contains 15 residues. Germline V lookup: CDR1 LNHNV, CDR2 YYDKDF (reference sequence). J lost 3 bases, V lost 2 bases, and 3 bases had no gene match. Here the CDR3 DNA reads TGTGCCACCAGCAGATCCCTAGCGGGGGAAGAGACCCAGTACTTC. This translates into CATSRSLAGEETQYF.

This clonotype has at least ten counts. The chain links TRBV25-1 to TRBJ2-7, with 7 nucleotides matching TRBD2. CDR1 is MGHDK and CDR2 is SYGVNS in the germline V gene. The length of the CDR3 is 15 residues. Trimming at V came to 5 bases and at J to 2 bases, leaving 9 bases not matched to a gene. In nucleotides, the CDR3 is TGTGCCAGCAGTACGGGGGGATCCGGGACCTACGAGCAGTACTTC. This codes for CASSTGGSGTYEQYF.

The chain links TRBV7-2 to TRBJ2-5; D ambiguous. Between the trimmed V and J ends, which lost 5 bases and 3 bases, there was a span of 13 bases. The CDR3 contains 14 residues. Germline V gene data show CDR1 as SGHTA and CDR2 as FQGNSA. The CDR3: CASSPPPNEETQYF. CDR3 nucleotide sequence: TGTGCCAGCAGCCCCCCCCCGAATGAAGAGACCCAGTACTTC.

The V gene is TRBV27, the J gene TRBJ1-1, with D possibly matching TRBD1 (5 bases). Trimming shortened V by 7 bases and J by 6 bases, and 18 bases separated the two germline ends. Germline lookup yields CDR1 MNHEY and CDR2 SMNVEV (reference sequence). CDR3 size: 14 residues. In DNA, the CDR3 is TGTGCCAGCAAACCTGGGCAGGGAAGGGCTGAAGCTTTCTTT. As protein: CASKPGQGRAEAFF.